The clone carrying this T cell receptor beta chain was counted once. The sample belongs to a study of blood T cell repertoires in COVID-19. Looking at the study overall: Samples came from the United States, Italy and Spain, spanning acute and convalescent COVID-19. Sources were T cells, B-cell-depleted T cells, or PBMCs; the material itself was cDNA or gDNA.

How the authors handled the data: Amplified reference gene primers provided the basis for estimating nucleated cell counts. This table comes from immunoSEQ multiplex PCR, and its TCRdb copy is limited to in-frame clones, with some not included. V and J calls and clone size are those listed in that table; D and trimming were worked out from the DNA. The sample carries 150,000 or so clones, roughly 90% recorded once. This CDR3 region has 15 residues. V was pared by 0 bases and J by 3 bases, with 7 bases of the junction left unmatched. Germline V gives CDR1 GTSNPN, CDR2 SVGIG (reference sequence). The chain employs TRBV30 and TRBJ2-7; TRBD1 aligns across 8 bases. The specimen sequenced was peripheral blood. The sequence was obtained from a man aged 18 to 35 with acute or convalescent COVID-19. The CDR3 coding sequence is TGTGCCTGGAGTGTCCCGCGCAGGGGGCTCTACGAGCAGTACTTC. Translating gives CAWSVPRRGLYEQYF.